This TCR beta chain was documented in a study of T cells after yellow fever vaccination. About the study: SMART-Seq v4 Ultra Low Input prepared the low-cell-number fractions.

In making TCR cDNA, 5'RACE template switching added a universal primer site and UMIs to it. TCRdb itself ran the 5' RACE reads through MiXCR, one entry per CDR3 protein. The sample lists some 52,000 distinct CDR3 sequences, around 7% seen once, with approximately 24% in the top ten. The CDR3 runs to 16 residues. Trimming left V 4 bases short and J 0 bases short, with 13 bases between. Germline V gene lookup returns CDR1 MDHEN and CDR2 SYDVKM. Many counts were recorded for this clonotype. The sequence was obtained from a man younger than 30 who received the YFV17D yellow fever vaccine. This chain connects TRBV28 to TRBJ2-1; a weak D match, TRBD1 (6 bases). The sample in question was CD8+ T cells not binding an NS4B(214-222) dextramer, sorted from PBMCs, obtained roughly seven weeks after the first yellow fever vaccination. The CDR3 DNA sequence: TGTGCCAGCAGTTCCTACAGGGATAGCTCCTACAATGAGCAGTTCTTC. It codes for CASSSYRDSSYNEQFF.